These T cell receptor beta chains were read from a single sample in a study of beta chain features in type 1 diabetes. The repertoire was sequenced with immunoSEQ multiplex PCR; TCRdb's copy has only in-frame clones and lacks some. Of over 700,000 clones in the sample, 15% to 20% are singletons; the top ten hold about 0.02%. The sequencing input was naive CD4+ T cells from blood. These receptors were obtained from a woman in her late teens or twenties in good health. The conserved cysteine and the conserved F or W are not part of the CDR3 here. Fields, in order: V gene, J gene, CDR3 protein.

V gene: TRBV28
J gene: TRBJ1-2
CDR3 protein: ASSLGANYGYT

V gene: TRBV28
J gene: TRBJ2-7
CDR3 protein: ASSHPARRSGAISYEQY

V gene: TRBV10-3
J gene: TRBJ2-1
CDR3 protein: AIKGTGIDEQF

V gene: TRBV28
J gene: TRBJ2-2
CDR3 protein: ASSVPQVSDGELF

V gene: TRBV21-1
J gene: TRBJ2-7
CDR3 protein: ASSKVDQYLEFYEQY

V gene: TRBV7-3
J gene: TRBJ2-2
CDR3 protein: ASSMDRDTGELF

V gene: TRBV28
J gene: TRBJ2-7
CDR3 protein: ASSPGLAGLYEQY

V gene: TRBV5-4
J gene: TRBJ2-1
CDR3 protein: ASSFQDTSWQF

V gene: TRBV5-1
J gene: TRBJ2-7
CDR3 protein: ASSQGGYEQY

V gene: TRBV5-1
J gene: TRBJ2-7
CDR3 protein: ASSLTSGNHEQY

V gene: TRBV7-2
J gene: TRBJ2-5
CDR3 protein: ASSLGDRETQY

V gene: TRBV5-8
J gene: TRBJ2-7
CDR3 protein: ASSLQGAYYEQY

V gene: TRBV15
J gene: TRBJ1-3
CDR3 protein: ATSREWALGNTIY

V gene: TRBV19
J gene: TRBJ2-7
CDR3 protein: ASPPQCYEQY

V gene: TRBV28
J gene: TRBJ2-3
CDR3 protein: ASTLVGDITDTQY

V gene: TRBV28
J gene: TRBJ2-1
CDR3 protein: ASTGFDRDSYNEQF

V gene: TRBV28
J gene: TRBJ2-3
CDR3 protein: ASQSAGQGTDTQY

V gene: TRBV7-6
J gene: TRBJ2-1
CDR3 protein: ASSPTVVQF

V gene: TRBV19
J gene: TRBJ2-5
CDR3 protein: ASSIPGQGWETQY

V gene: TRBV14
J gene: TRBJ2-2
CDR3 protein: ASSVLAGGDTGELF

V gene: TRBV14
J gene: TRBJ2-5
CDR3 protein: ASSQDWEETQY

V gene: TRBV11-2
J gene: TRBJ2-7
CDR3 protein: ASSARIPQGESLLEQY

V gene: TRBV6-6
J gene: TRBJ1-4
CDR3 protein: ASSTNEKLF

V gene: TRBV11-2
J gene: TRBJ2-7
CDR3 protein: ASTRNRFEQY

V gene: TRBV5-6
J gene: TRBJ2-7
CDR3 protein: ASRGLGIYEQY

V gene: TRBV6-5
J gene: TRBJ2-7
CDR3 protein: ASSSRGVGSYEQY